This record looks at one T cell receptor beta chain sequence and its context. The assay was immunoSEQ multiplex PCR, and TCRdb's table has in-frame clones only and misses some. The table lists under 150,000 clones, around 86% of them singletons. This entry comes from a study of cytomegalovirus exposure and HLA in healthy donors. V lost 5 bases to trimming and J lost 4 bases; unmatched junction nucleotides: 8. The CDR3 is 15 residues long. Germline V gene data show CDR1 as SGHVS and CDR2 as FQNEAQ. These donors were members of the roughly 120-subject validation cohort, a group separate from the roughly 670-subject first cohort.

The rearrangement joins TRBV7-8 to TRBJ1-3; 7 nucleotides align to TRBD1. Sequenced input: PBMCs. The receptor comes from a man between 18 and 35 years old in good health and CMV-seropositive. The DNA of the CDR3 is TGTGCCAGCAGCCCGGGACAGTCTGTCGGAAACACCATATATTTT. It yields the protein CASSPGQSVGNTIYF.